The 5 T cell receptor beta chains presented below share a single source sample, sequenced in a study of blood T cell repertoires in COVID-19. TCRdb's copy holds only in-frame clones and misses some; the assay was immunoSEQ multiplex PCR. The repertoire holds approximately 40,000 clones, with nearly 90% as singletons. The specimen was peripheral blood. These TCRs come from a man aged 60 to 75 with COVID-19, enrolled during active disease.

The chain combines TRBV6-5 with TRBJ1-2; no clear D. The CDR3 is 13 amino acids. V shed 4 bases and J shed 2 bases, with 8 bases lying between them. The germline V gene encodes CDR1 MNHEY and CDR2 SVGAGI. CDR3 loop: CASSSGYNYGYTF. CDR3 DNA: TGTGCCAGCAGTTCAGGCTACAACTATGGCTACACCTTC.

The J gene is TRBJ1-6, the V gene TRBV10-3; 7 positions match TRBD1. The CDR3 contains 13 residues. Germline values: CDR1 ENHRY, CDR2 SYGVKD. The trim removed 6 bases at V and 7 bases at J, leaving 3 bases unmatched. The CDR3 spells CAISGTVNSPLHF. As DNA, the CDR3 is TGTGCCATCAGCGGGACAGTGAATTCACCCCTCCACTTT.

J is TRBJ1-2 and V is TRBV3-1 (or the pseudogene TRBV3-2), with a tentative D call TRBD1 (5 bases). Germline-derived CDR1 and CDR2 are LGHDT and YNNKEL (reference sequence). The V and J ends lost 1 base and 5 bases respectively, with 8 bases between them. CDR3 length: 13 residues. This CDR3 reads CASSQGQFYGYTF. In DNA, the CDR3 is TGTGCCAGCAGCCAAGGACAGTTTTATGGCTACACCTTC.

The CDR3 bases are TGTGCCAGCTCACGACGAGCGACTAGCGGAACCCCTTACGAGCAGTACTTC. As protein: CASSRRATSGTPYEQYF. The rearrangement uses TRBV18 and TRBJ2-7; 9 bases align to TRBD2. V trimming: 4 bases; J trimming: 4 bases; junction bases outside the gene matches: 14. The CDR3 runs to 17 residues. CDR1 and CDR2 from the germline V gene are KGHSH and LQKENI.

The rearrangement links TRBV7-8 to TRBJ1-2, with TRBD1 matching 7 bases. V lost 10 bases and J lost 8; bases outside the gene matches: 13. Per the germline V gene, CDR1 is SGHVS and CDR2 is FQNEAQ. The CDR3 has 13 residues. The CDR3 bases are TGTGCCATCTCGACAGGGAGGATTGGCGGCTACACCTTC. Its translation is CAISTGRIGGYTF.